One sample yielded the 7 T cell receptor beta chains listed below, sequenced in a study of T cell repertoires in cytomegalovirus infection. One entry per CDR3 protein results from TCRdb running MiXCR on the reads. The table has around 900,000 distinct CDR3 sequences, approximately 31% seen once. These receptors lack a known antigen. Material: cultured CD8+ T cells from PBMCs, obtained from culture after CMV antigen stimulation. The source of these receptors is a human donor in good health (CMV status not recorded). Some clones in this sample may be carry-over from other donors' samples.

On this clonotype itself: This could be a read error, since a much larger clone is one nucleotide away. The rearrangement joins TRBV7-2 to TRBJ1-2; a weak D match, TRBD1 (6 bases). The CDR3 runs to 14 residues. CDR1 SGHTA and CDR2 FQGNSA come from the germline V gene. Trimming shortened V by 2 bases and J by 8 bases, and 15 bases separated the two germline ends. The CDR3 DNA follows: TGTGCCAGCAGCTTAAATTTCTGGACAGAGGGCTACACCTTC. Its protein is CASSLNFWTEGYTF.

This clonotype has more than one count but fewer than ten. V and J are TRBV6-2 or TRBV6-3 and TRBJ2-5, with 8 bases lining up with TRBD1. With 2 bases clipped from V and 5 bases from J, the junction kept 7 bases outside the gene matches. Germline CDR1 reads MNHEY; CDR2 reads SVGEGT. There are 15 residues in the CDR3. CDR3 bases: TGTGCCAGCAGTTACGCTCAGGGGGCCGGGGAGACCCAGTACTTC. Amino acid sequence: CASSYAQGAGETQYF.

The DNA of the CDR3 is TGTGCCAGCAGCCCACAGGGGGCTGAGGGCTATGGCTACACCTTC. Its protein is CASSPQGAEGYGYTF. The chain carries TRBV7-9 and TRBJ1-2; 9 positions agree with TRBD1. V shed 5 bases and J 4 bases; nucleotides not matched to a gene: 8. The CDR3 is 15 amino acids. Germline CDR1 SEHNR, CDR2 FQNEAQ (reference sequence).

This clonotype was picked up a small number of times. This chain connects TRBV5-4 to TRBJ1-2; D is possibly TRBD1 (5 bases). The germline V and J ends were trimmed by 0 bases and 4 bases, with 13 bases remaining between them. The germline V gene encodes CDR1 SGHNT and CDR2 YYREEE (reference sequence). The CDR3 has 15 amino acids. CDR3 region: CASSLARGESYGYTF. CDR3 DNA sequence: TGTGCCAGCAGCTTGGCCCGGGGGGAGAGCTATGGCTACACCTTC.

This clonotype was found a few times. The gene calls are TRBV19 and TRBJ2-2; TRBD1 agrees at 11 bases. Germline assignment: CDR1 LNHDA and CDR2 SQIVND (reference sequence). The CDR3 extends over 14 amino acids. V gave up 6 bases and J gave up 4 bases; unmatched junction bases: 1. Here the CDR3 reads CASRGTGGTGELFF. CDR3 sequence (DNA): TGTGCCAGTAGAGGGACAGGGGGCACCGGGGAGCTGTTTTTT. Drawing the rest from reference TRBV19 and TRBJ2-2, the complete variable domain is DGGITQSPKYLFRKEGQNVTLSCEQNLNHDAMYWYRQDPGQGLRLIYYSQIVNDFQKGDIAEGYSVSREKKESFPLTVTSAQKNPTAFYLCASRGTGGTGELFFGEGSRLTVL.

This rearrangement joins TRBV7-8 to TRBJ2-7; D may be TRBD1 (6 bases). Per germline, CDR1 SGHVS and CDR2 FQNEAQ. Trimming took off 2 bases at V and 2 bases at J, with 19 bases between the two ends. The CDR3 has 17 residues. Here the CDR3 DNA reads TGTGCCAGCAGCTTAAGTCGCCTCTCGGACAGCACCTACGAGCAGTACTTC. It specifies CASSLSRLSDSTYEQYF.

This clonotype was counted a few times. V and J are TRBV2 and TRBJ2-3; D is possibly TRBD1 (5 bases). CDR3 size: 14 residues. V shed 4 bases and J shed 2 bases, with 10 bases lying between them. Germline loops: CDR1 SNHLY, CDR2 FYNNEI. The CDR3 protein is CASSASDTTDTQYF. DNA of the CDR3: TGTGCCAGCAGTGCCTCGGACACCACAGATACGCAGTATTTT.